The entry below describes one TCR beta chain. This sample was taken from a study of PD-L1 blockade in urothelial cancer. Study information: Between 0 and 3 chemotherapy regimens preceded treatment for each patient.

The germline CDR1 and CDR2 sequences are KGHSH and LQKENI. This CDR3 spans 15 amino acids. V shed 2 bases and J shed 2 bases, with 10 bases lying between them. Spiking of synthetic TCR analog templates was performed in each PCR. TCRdb's table, derived via immunoSEQ multiplex PCR, lists solely in-frame clones and lacks some. The sample holds 60,000 or so clones, 82% seen once. The clonotype originates from a man in his 70s with urothelial cancer. This specimen consisted of PBMCs, obtained around atezolizumab (anti-PD-L1) treatment. The chain has TRBV18 and TRBJ2-1; maybe TRBD1 (6 bases). CDR3 sequence reads: CASSPSRDTYNEQFF. For the CDR3, the DNA is TGTGCCAGCTCACCAAGCCGGGACACCTACAATGAGCAGTTCTTC.